This T cell receptor (beta chain) stems from a study of cytomegalovirus exposure and HLA in healthy donors. In the study overall: Findings of an earlier analysis included some 120 million unique TCR beta sequences from roughly 200 million T cells.

Details on this clone: As yet, its antigen is unknown.

Study-level points and caveats: Several of the most significant clusters appeared linked to common viral pathogens, based on a later analysis. Most observed TCR sequences were rare, whereas some public TCRs were detected in many donors.

Trimming took off 0 bases at V and 8 bases at J, with 14 bases between the two ends. The CDR3 runs to 15 residues. Germline V gene data show CDR1 as SGHAT and CDR2 as FQNNGV. 13 Jbeta primers and 60 Vbeta primers were used for the PCR. Repertoires were generated with immunoSEQ multiplex PCR, while TCRdb's copy carries only in-frame clones and drops some. The table lists some 140,000 clones, roughly 79% of them singletons, with more than 0.75% in the top ten. Source material: PBMCs. The receptor's source is a man between 18 and 29 years old in good health and CMV-seronegative. The chain is built from TRBV11-2 and TRBJ2-1; D is perhaps TRBD2 (7 bases). CDR3 region: CASSLEGGAFDEQFF. The CDR3 region has the DNA TGTGCCAGCAGCTTAGAGGGGGGGGCCTTCGATGAGCAGTTCTTC.